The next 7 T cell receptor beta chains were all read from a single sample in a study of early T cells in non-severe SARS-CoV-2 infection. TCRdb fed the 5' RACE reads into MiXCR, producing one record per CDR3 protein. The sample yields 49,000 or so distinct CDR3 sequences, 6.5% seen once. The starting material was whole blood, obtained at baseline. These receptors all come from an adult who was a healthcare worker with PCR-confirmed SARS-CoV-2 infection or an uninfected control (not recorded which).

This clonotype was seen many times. This CDR3 reads CSVEKTGTGELFF. The CDR3 DNA sequence: TGCAGTGTGGAGAAAACGGGCACCGGGGAGCTGTTTTTT. This chain uses TRBV20-1 with TRBJ2-2, with no clear D. The CDR3 sequence is 13 residues long. CDR1 and CDR2 from the germline V gene are DFQATT and SNEGSKA (reference sequence). Trimming stripped 7 bases from V and 4 bases from J, with 13 bases between.

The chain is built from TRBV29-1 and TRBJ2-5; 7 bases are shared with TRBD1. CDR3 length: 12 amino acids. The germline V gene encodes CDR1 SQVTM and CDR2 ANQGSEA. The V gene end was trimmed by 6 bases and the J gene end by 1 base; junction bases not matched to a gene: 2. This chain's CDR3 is CSVGQAQETQYF. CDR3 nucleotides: TGCAGCGTAGGACAGGCCCAAGAGACCCAGTACTTC. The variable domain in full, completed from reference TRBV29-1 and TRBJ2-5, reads SAVISQKPSRDICQRGTSLTIQCQVDSQVTMMFWYRQQPGQSLTLIATANQGSEATYESGFVIDKFPISRPNLTFSTLTVSNMSPEDSSIYLCSVGQAQETQYFGPGTRLLVL.

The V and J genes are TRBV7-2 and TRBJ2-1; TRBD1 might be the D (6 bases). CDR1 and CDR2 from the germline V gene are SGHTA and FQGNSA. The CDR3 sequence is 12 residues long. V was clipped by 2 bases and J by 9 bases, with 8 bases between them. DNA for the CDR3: TGTGCCAGCAGCTTATGGGGGCCTGAGCAGTTCTTC. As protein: CASSLWGPEQFF. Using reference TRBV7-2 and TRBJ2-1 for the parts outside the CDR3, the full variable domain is GAGVSQSPSNKVTEKGKDVELRCDPISGHTALYWYRQSLGQGLEFLIYFQGNSAPDKSGLPSDRFSAERTGGSVSTLTIQRTQQEDSAVYLCASSLWGPEQFFGPGTRLTVL.

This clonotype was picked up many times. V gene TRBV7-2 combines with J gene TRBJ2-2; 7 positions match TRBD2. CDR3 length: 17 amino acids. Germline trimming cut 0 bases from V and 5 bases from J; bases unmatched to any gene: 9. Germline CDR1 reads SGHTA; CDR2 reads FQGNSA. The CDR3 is CASSLAAGLVRTGELFF. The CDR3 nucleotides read TGTGCCAGCAGCTTAGCGGCCGGACTAGTTCGGACCGGGGAGCTGTTTTTT.

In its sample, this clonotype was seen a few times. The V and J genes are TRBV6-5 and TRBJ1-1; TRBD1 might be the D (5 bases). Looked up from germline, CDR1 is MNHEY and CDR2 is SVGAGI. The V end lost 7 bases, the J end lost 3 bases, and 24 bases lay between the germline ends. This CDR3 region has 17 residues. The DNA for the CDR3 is TGTGCCAGCACCCAACGGGGGGATACTTTCGGCCACACTGAAGCTTTCTTT. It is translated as CASTQRGDTFGHTEAFF.

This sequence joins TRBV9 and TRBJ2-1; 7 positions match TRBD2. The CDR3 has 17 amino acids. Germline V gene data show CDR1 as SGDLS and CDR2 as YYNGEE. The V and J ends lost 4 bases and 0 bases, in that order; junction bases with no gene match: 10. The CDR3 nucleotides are TGTGCCAGCAGCCCCTACGACGGGGGGAGCTCCTACAATGAGCAGTTCTTC. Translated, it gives CASSPYDGGSSYNEQFF.

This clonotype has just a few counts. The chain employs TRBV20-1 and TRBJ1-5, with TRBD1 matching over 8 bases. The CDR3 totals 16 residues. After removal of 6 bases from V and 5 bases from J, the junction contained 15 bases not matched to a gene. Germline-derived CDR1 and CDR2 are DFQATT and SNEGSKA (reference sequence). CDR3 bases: TGCAGTGCGGAACCGGCAGGACAGGGAGGGGATCAGCCCCAGCATTTT. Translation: CSAEPAGQGGDQPQHF.